This is a list of T cell receptor beta chains from one sample in a study of T and B cells in COVID-19 patients. Each CDR3 protein is one row after TCRdb ran MiXCR on the multiplex PCR reads. The data show 3,500 to 4,500 distinct CDR3 sequences, with about 26% seen just once and 20% to 25% held by the top ten. The sample taken for sequencing was blood. The receptors originated from a human donor with active COVID-19. The CDR3 runs from the conserved cysteine through the conserved F or W. Fields, in order: D gene, clone size, V gene, J gene, CDR3 DNA, CDR3 protein. The D gene is left open where the match is weak. Size is omitted from some rows. Given values are once, few, many or a class for expanded clones.

d_gene: NA
abundance: few
v_gene: TRBV5-5
j_gene: TRBJ1-3
CDR3nt: TGTGCCAGCAGCCCAGCGCAGGGGCTGAGGGGAAACACCATATATTTT
CDR3aa: CASSPAQGLRGNTIYF

d_gene: NA
abundance: medium-sized
v_gene: TRBV14
j_gene: TRBJ1-6
CDR3nt: TGTGCCAGCACCCCGGGCCGAGAACCCCTCCACTTT
CDR3aa: CASTPGREPLHF

d_gene: NA
abundance: few
v_gene: TRBV7-9
j_gene: TRBJ2-2
CDR3nt: TGTGCCAGCAGCTTAGCGGGAGATACCGGGGAGCTGTTTTTT
CDR3aa: CASSLAGDTGELFF

d_gene: NA
abundance: NA
v_gene: TRBV20-1
j_gene: TRBJ2-5
CDR3nt: TGCAGTGCTCTAAGGACGGTCCGGGAGACCCAGTACTTC
CDR3aa: CSALRTVRETQYF

d_gene: NA
abundance: NA
v_gene: TRBV28
j_gene: TRBJ2-3
CDR3nt: TGTGCCCTCGGGGGGCCGGGCACAGATACGCAGTATTTT
CDR3aa: CALGGPGTDTQYF

d_gene: NA
abundance: few
v_gene: TRBV5-5
j_gene: TRBJ1-4
CDR3nt: TGTGCCAGCAGCTCCCGACTGGGAACTAATGAAAAACTGTTTTTT
CDR3aa: CASSSRLGTNEKLFF

d_gene: NA
abundance: large
v_gene: TRBV29-1
j_gene: TRBJ2-7
CDR3nt: TGCAGCGTTGAACTACAGGGTGGTCGATCCTACGAGCAGTACTTC
CDR3aa: CSVELQGGRSYEQYF

d_gene: NA
abundance: medium-sized
v_gene: TRBV12-3/TRBV12-4
j_gene: TRBJ2-6
CDR3nt: TGTGCCAGCAGCCTCTCTGGGGCCAACGTCCTGACTTTC
CDR3aa: CASSLSGANVLTF

d_gene: NA
abundance: medium-sized
v_gene: TRBV27
j_gene: TRBJ1-6
CDR3nt: TGTGCCAGCAGCCCCGGAGGGTCCTATAATTCACCCCTCCACTTT
CDR3aa: CASSPGGSYNSPLHF

d_gene: NA
abundance: hyperexpanded
v_gene: TRBV19
j_gene: TRBJ2-3
CDR3nt: TGTGCCAGTAGTGTCCGCCTTAGCAGATACACAGATACGCAGTATTTT
CDR3aa: CASSVRLSRYTDTQYF

d_gene: NA
abundance: NA
v_gene: TRBV20-1
j_gene: TRBJ1-5
CDR3nt: TGCAGTGCTAGAGGACAGGCTAATCAGCCCCAGCATTTT
CDR3aa: CSARGQANQPQHF